This TCR beta chain was sequenced for a study of T-cell reconstitution after alpha-beta-depleted transplantation in children. Whole-study results and caveats: Two months or so post-transplant, alpha-beta T cells reportedly derived from several hundred expanded graft clones.

Turning to this clonotype: Its antigen is undetermined.

Unique molecular identifiers were built into the TCRbeta library. TCRdb redid the calling of the PCR reads with MiXCR, one entry per CDR3 protein. The sample lists 500,000 to 650,000 distinct CDR3 sequences, about an eighth occurring once. Trimming took 2 bases from V and 3 from J, leaving 19 bases between them. Looked up from germline, CDR1 is MNHEY and CDR2 is SVGEGT. The CDR3 extends over 17 amino acids. The chain links TRBV6-2 or TRBV6-3 to TRBJ2-5; D remains unclear. Sequencing used PBMCs, mostly from graft donor cells, obtained 180 days after TCRalphabeta/CD19-depleted stem cell transplant. The receptor's source is a female patient aged 2-9 years who had a stem cell transplant for aplastic anemia, so the T cells may come from the graft donor. This chain's CDR3 is CASSYPIGWLGEETQYF. CDR3 DNA: TGTGCCAGCAGTTACCCCATCGGATGGCTCGGCGAAGAGACCCAGTACTTC.